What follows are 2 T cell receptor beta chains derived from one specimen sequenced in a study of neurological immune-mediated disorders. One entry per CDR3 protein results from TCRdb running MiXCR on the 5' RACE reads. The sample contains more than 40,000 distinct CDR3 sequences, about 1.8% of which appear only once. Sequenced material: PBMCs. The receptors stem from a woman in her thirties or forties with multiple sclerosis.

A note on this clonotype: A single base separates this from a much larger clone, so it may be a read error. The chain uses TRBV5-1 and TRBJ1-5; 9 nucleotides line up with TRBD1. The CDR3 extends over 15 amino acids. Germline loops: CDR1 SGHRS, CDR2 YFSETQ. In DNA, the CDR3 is TGCGCCAGCAGCTTAATGACAGGGGGAGGTCAGCCCCGGCATTTT. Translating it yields CASSLMTGGGQPRHF.

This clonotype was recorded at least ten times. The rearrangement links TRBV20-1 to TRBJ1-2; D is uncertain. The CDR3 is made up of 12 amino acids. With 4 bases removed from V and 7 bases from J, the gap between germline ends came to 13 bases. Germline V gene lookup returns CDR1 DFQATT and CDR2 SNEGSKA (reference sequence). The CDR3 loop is CSAIYLGFGYTF. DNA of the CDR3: TGCAGTGCTATCTACTTAGGGTTTGGCTACACCTTC.